This T cell receptor beta chain was sequenced during a study of human T cells and chemical hapten exposure. Time point in this sample: patch test 1, 2 weeks after DPC sensitization. Described treatment: therapeutic diphenylcyclopropenone sensitization with weekly scalp DPC. Looked up from germline, CDR1 is DFQATT and CDR2 is SNEGSKA (reference sequence). V lost 5 bases to trimming and J lost 0 bases, with 14 bases between them. This CDR3 is built from 15 residues. This clonotype was seen a handful of times. MiXCR was run by TCRdb on the RACE reads, yielding one entry per CDR3 protein. Here the sample spans 100,000 to 150,000 distinct CDR3 sequences, approximately 15% being singletons.

The chain joins TRBV20-1 to TRBJ2-1; D remains unclear. Material: whole blood, obtained in connection with sensitization to the hapten diphenylcyclopropenone (DPC). This clonotype originated in a man younger than 35 with alopecia areata. Some clones in this sample may be carry-over from other donors' samples. CDR3 DNA sequence: TGCAGTGCTCCCCCTATTACGAGCTCCTACAATGAGCAGTTCTTC. Protein sequence: CSAPPITSSYNEQFF.